Shown below are 25 T cell receptor beta chains from a single sample sequenced in a study of T cells in Graves' hyperthyroidism and ophthalmopathy. RNA transcripts yielded amplified TCR beta CDR3 regions. When the TCR CDR3 underwent first-round RT-PCR, the HTBI primer set was used. Via MiXCR, TCRdb re-called the multiplex PCR reads, giving one row per CDR3 protein. The table has around 340,000 distinct CDR3 sequences, 21% seen once. The sequenced sample was blood. The receptors were sampled from a woman in her forties or fifties with Graves' hyperthyroidism.

The V call is TRBV6-1, the J call TRBJ1-3, with D possibly being TRBD1 (5 bases). The CDR3 sequence is 15 residues long. Per the germline V gene, CDR1 is MNHNS and CDR2 is SASEGT. Trimming took 5 bases from V and 0 from J, leaving 11 bases between them. The CDR3: CASSPVGGSGNTIYF. In DNA, the CDR3 is TGTGCCAGCAGTCCTGTCGGGGGCTCTGGAAACACCATATATTTT.

This clonotype was seen a handful of times. The V and J genes are TRBV7-9 and TRBJ2-5; D is unresolved. The germline gives CDR1 SEHNR, CDR2 FQNEAQ (reference sequence). This CDR3 region has 14 residues. Trimming pared 0 bases from V and 5 bases from J, leaving 10 bases between. In nucleotides, the CDR3 is TGTGCCAGCAGCTTAGCAGTGCTCCAGGAGACCCAGTACTTC. This encodes CASSLAVLQETQYF.

This chain joins TRBV18 and TRBJ2-5, with D perhaps assigned TRBD1 or TRBD2 (5 bases each). Germline V gene sequence: CDR1 KGHSH, CDR2 LQKENI. The CDR3 length is 15 residues. V was trimmed by 3 bases and J by 3 bases, leaving 14 bases between them. CDR3 residues: CASSPQVGAEETQYF. CDR3 DNA sequence: TGTGCCAGCTCACCGCAGGTCGGGGCCGAAGAGACCCAGTACTTC.

Regarding this clonotype: One base away lies a much larger clone, so this may be a sequencing read error. The V gene is TRBV10-3, the J gene TRBJ2-1; weak D call: TRBD2 (5 bases). CDR3 size: 11 residues. Germline CDR1 and CDR2: ENHRY and SYGVKD. The CDR3 DNA sequence: TGTACCATCAAGGACTTTAATGAGCAGTTCTTC. Its protein product is CTIKDFNEQFF.

This clonotype has a single count. The J gene is TRBJ2-1, the V gene TRBV7-3; D gene uncertain. There are 13 residues in the CDR3. Trimming pared 6 bases from V and 7 bases from J, leaving 13 bases between. Per the germline V gene, CDR1 is SGHTA and CDR2 is FQGTGA. The CDR3 DNA is TGTGCCAGCAGTCCCTGGGGAATTAATGAGCAGTTCTTC. It codes for CASSPWGINEQFF.

This clonotype came up many times. The V and J genes are TRBV3-1 and TRBJ2-1; 11 bases agree with TRBD2. Germline V lookup: CDR1 LGHDT, CDR2 YNNKEL (reference sequence). The CDR3 is 16 amino acids. With V trimmed by 2 bases and J by 7 bases, 7 bases remained unmatched. The CDR3: CASSQLPGTSGNEQFF. Here the CDR3 DNA reads TGTGCCAGCAGCCAACTTCCTGGGACTAGCGGAAATGAGCAGTTCTTC.

This clonotype was recorded a few times. The chain recombines TRBV28 with TRBJ1-2; D perhaps matches TRBD1 (6 bases). The V end was cut by 4 bases, the J end by 6 bases, with 18 bases between. The V gene's germline CDR1 is MDHEN and CDR2 SYDVKM. CDR3 length equals 15 residues. CDR3 residues: CASSSGAGRSNGYTF. The DNA of the CDR3 is TGTGCCAGCAGTTCAGGGGCAGGGAGGTCTAATGGCTACACCTTC.

The V and J genes are TRBV9 and TRBJ2-7; TRBD1 or TRBD2 may be the D gene (5 bases each). This CDR3 has 15 residues. The germline V gene has CDR1 SGDLS and CDR2 YYNGEE. V gave up 2 bases and J gave up 2 bases, with 14 bases separating them. The CDR3 loop reads CASSVTGRDPYEQYF. The CDR3 coding sequence is TGTGCCAGCAGCGTCACCGGCAGGGACCCCTACGAGCAGTACTTC.

This clonotype was observed a handful of times. Sequence at one end of the junction differs from germline and may be a read error. The rearrangement uses TRBV5-1 and TRBJ2-7, with 8 nucleotides matching TRBD1. The CDR3 consists of 13 residues. CDR1 and CDR2 from the germline V gene are SGHRS and YFSETQ. The CDR3 coding sequence is TGCGCCGGCAGCAGGGGACAGGACTACGAGCAGTACTTC. This encodes CAGSRGQDYEQYF.

This clonotype has a count of ten or more. The V gene is TRBV7-2, the J gene TRBJ2-3; TRBD2 agrees at 7 bases. The CDR3 sequence is 17 residues long. V trimming: 5 bases; J trimming: 1 base; junction bases outside the gene matches: 12. CDR1 and CDR2 (germline): SGHTA, FQGNSA. This CDR3 is CASSLGPASGRTDTQYF. CDR3 nucleotides: TGTGCCAGCAGCCTCGGTCCGGCTAGCGGACGCACAGATACGCAGTATTTT.

This clonotype was seen many times. The genes are TRBV20-1 and TRBJ2-1; perhaps D is TRBD1 or TRBD2 (6 bases each). V gave up 4 bases and J gave up 3 bases, with 13 bases separating them. Germline assignment: CDR1 DFQATT and CDR2 SNEGSKA (reference sequence). The CDR3 covers 14 residues. The CDR3 protein is CSAISGALYNEQFF. In DNA form, the CDR3 reads TGCAGTGCTATATCGGGGGCCCTCTACAATGAGCAGTTCTTC.

The chain has TRBV7-2 and TRBJ2-7, with a weak D call TRBD1 (5 bases). This CDR3 is 16 amino acids long. The V end lost 2 bases, the J end lost 6 bases, and 20 bases lay between the germline ends. Germline CDR1 reads SGHTA; CDR2 reads FQGNSA. This chain's CDR3 is CASSLLGRVNVGEQYF. As DNA, the CDR3 is TGTGCCAGCAGCTTATTGGGCAGGGTAAACGTAGGCGAGCAGTACTTC.

The chain recombines TRBV19 with TRBJ2-1; TRBD2 matches at 11 bases. The CDR3 contains 14 residues. Germline loops: CDR1 LNHDA, CDR2 SQIVND (reference sequence). V gave up 3 bases and J gave up 8 bases; unmatched junction bases: 3. As DNA, the CDR3 is TGTGCCAGTAGTATGACTAGCGGGAACGATGAGCAGTTCTTC. Translating gives CASSMTSGNDEQFF.

This clonotype was recorded at least ten times. The chain has TRBV18 and TRBJ1-5; D might be TRBD1 (6 bases). The V end lost 4 bases, the J end lost 2 bases, and 9 bases lay between the germline ends. Germline-derived CDR1 and CDR2 are KGHSH and LQKENI. This CDR3 has 14 amino acids. CDR3 nucleotide sequence: TGTGCCAGCTCACAGGGGGTTGGCAATCAGCCCCAGCATTTT. Translating it yields CASSQGVGNQPQHF.

This chain uses TRBV20-1 with TRBJ2-7; 7 bases are a match to TRBD2. CDR1 is DFQATT, CDR2 SNEGSKA, per germline (reference sequence). V lost 3 bases and J lost 5; bases outside the gene matches: 10. The CDR3 is 14 amino acids. The CDR3 loop reads CSARISGALDEQYF. The CDR3 nucleotides read TGCAGTGCTAGGATAAGCGGGGCGCTGGACGAGCAGTACTTC.

V usage is TRBV4-1 and J usage is TRBJ1-1, with D unclear. This CDR3 has 15 amino acids. CDR1 is MGHRA, CDR2 YSYEKL, per germline. V dropped 0 bases and J dropped 5 bases, with 13 bases sitting between them. The CDR3 DNA follows: TGCGCCAGCAGCCAAGAAGGGAGGATTAGAACTGAAGCTTTCTTT. This encodes CASSQEGRIRTEAFF.

This chain links TRBV9 with TRBJ1-2; TRBD1 aligns across 8 bases. J gave up 2 bases and V 0 bases, and 0 bases lay outside the gene matches. Germline values: CDR1 SGDLS, CDR2 YYNGEE. The CDR3 loop spans 14 amino acids. CDR3: CASSVGTGNYGYTF. The CDR3, as DNA: TGTGCCAGCAGCGTAGGGACAGGGAACTATGGCTACACCTTC.

This clonotype was picked up many times. The genes are TRBV28 and TRBJ2-1; TRBD1 aligns across 9 bases. V shed 5 bases, J shed 5 bases, and the junction held 10 bases outside the gene matches. The CDR3 sequence is 16 residues long. Germline CDR1 and CDR2: MDHEN and SYDVKM. For the CDR3, the DNA is TGTGCCAGCAGTCTCCTCCGGACAGGGGATGACAATGAGCAGTTCTTC. Translation gives CASSLLRTGDDNEQFF.

This clonotype was detected ten times or more. The rearrangement joins TRBV5-5 to TRBJ1-6; D gene ambiguous. The V gene lost 1 base and the J gene lost 11 bases, with 13 bases spanning the gap. The CDR3 runs 14 residues. Germline lookup yields CDR1 SGHKS and CDR2 YYEKEE (reference sequence). The CDR3, as DNA: TGTGCCAGCAGCTTGATGGCAGAAAGGACACCCCTCCACTTT. It yields the protein CASSLMAERTPLHF.

J is TRBJ2-1 and V is TRBV2; TRBD2 matches 9 bases. This CDR3 region has 16 residues. Germline V CDR1 and CDR2: SNHLY, FYNNEI. V was clipped by 2 bases and J by 6 bases; unmatched bases: 8. The CDR3 region is CASSESSSGGRNEQFF. CDR3 nucleotide sequence: TGTGCCAGCAGTGAAAGTTCAAGCGGGGGGCGCAATGAGCAGTTCTTC.

This clonotype was detected ten times or more. V is TRBV10-3 and J is TRBJ1-4; D uncertain. V lost 3 bases and J 5 bases, leaving 7 bases between the germline ends. The CDR3 loop spans 13 amino acids. Germline V lookup: CDR1 ENHRY, CDR2 SYGVKD. CDR3 sequence reads: CAISEKGNEKLFF. DNA for the CDR3: TGTGCCATCAGTGAAAAAGGGAATGAAAAACTGTTTTTT.

This rearrangement joins TRBV9 to TRBJ2-5, with TRBD2 identical over 7 bases. There are 13 residues in the CDR3. CDR1 SGDLS and CDR2 YYNGEE come from the germline V gene. J gave up 12 bases and V 2 bases, and 10 bases lay outside the gene matches. This CDR3 reads CASSVRGGSGKYF. The CDR3 nucleotides are TGTGCCAGCAGCGTTCGTGGCGGGAGTGGGAAGTACTTC.

The CDR3 spells CSASIQGISNQPQHF. The CDR3 region has the DNA TGCAGTGCTAGTATACAGGGGATAAGCAATCAGCCCCAGCATTTT. This chain joins TRBV20-1 and TRBJ1-5; 7 bases are a match to TRBD1. Trimming removed 3 bases from V and 1 base from J; junction bases left unmatched: 6. Germline V gene lookup returns CDR1 DFQATT and CDR2 SNEGSKA (reference sequence). This CDR3 has 15 amino acids.

This clonotype was counted only a few times. The chain has TRBV2 and TRBJ2-5; TRBD2 aligns across 8 bases. V lost 4 bases, J lost 7 bases, and 17 bases stayed unmatched. The germline gives CDR1 SNHLY, CDR2 FYNNEI. The CDR3 consists of 17 residues. CDR3 sequence reads: CASSAGGRAGTHGTQYF. CDR3 in DNA: TGTGCCAGCAGTGCGGGGGGGAGGGCCGGGACCCACGGGACCCAGTACTTC.

This chain links TRBV27 with TRBJ1-5, with 9 nucleotides matching TRBD1. Germline lookup yields CDR1 MNHEY and CDR2 SMNVEV (reference sequence). CDR3 length: 18 residues. Germline trimming cut 3 bases from V and 1 base from J; bases unmatched to any gene: 10. The CDR3 reads CASSFAGTGIGSNQPQHF. As DNA, the CDR3 is TGTGCCAGCAGTTTCGCCGGGACAGGGATTGGGAGCAATCAGCCCCAGCATTTT.